The 4 T cell receptor beta chains presented below share a single source sample, sequenced in a study of T cell clusters in autoimmune cytopenias. TRB rearrangements were amplified by touch-down multiplex PCR with mixed TRB-A/B primers. One entry per CDR3 protein, without DNA, is what TCRdb gives after re-calling the multiplex PCR reads. The sample has 9,500 to 12,000 distinct CDR3 sequences; the top ten hold under 5%. Some 38,000 genome equivalents of blood DNA were amplified for TRB. The data were also submitted as part of a second study, on T cell repertoires in aging, cancer and after chemotherapy.

Sequences were obtained from peripheral blood. These receptors were obtained from a human donor in good health.

The chain carries TRBV6-2 or TRBV6-3 and TRBJ2-7; TCRdb names TRBD1, which stays unverified in the absence of DNA. This CDR3 has 15 residues. Germline CDR1 reads MNHEY; CDR2 reads SVGEGT. CDR3 sequence reads: CASSYSYRDGYEQYF.

According to its frequency, this clonotype is medium-sized. The chain joins TRBV30 to TRBJ1-2; TCRdb designates TRBD1, a call that cannot be tested without DNA. CDR1 and CDR2 from the germline V gene are GTSNPN and SVGIG (reference sequence). The CDR3 contains 14 residues. CDR3 amino acids: CAWKDKTTPYGYTF.

In terms of frequency, this clonotype is medium-sized. The V call is TRBV27, the J call TRBJ2-7. The germline CDR1 and CDR2 sequences are MNHEY and SMNVEV (reference sequence). This CDR3 contains 14 residues. This CDR3 reads CASSAHRAPYEQYF.

This clonotype is labeled medium-sized based on frequency. The chain employs TRBV6-5 and TRBJ2-7; TCRdb indicates TRBD1, and absent DNA this call remains unverified. The CDR3 sequence is 14 residues long. Germline V gene sequence: CDR1 MNHEY, CDR2 SVGAGI. CDR3 loop: CASSYLDRGYEQYF.